The 27 T cell receptor beta chains in this list originate from one sample, sequenced in a study of graft-versus-host responses after intestinal transplantation. The antigens these receptors bind are not known. Measured with immunoSEQ multiplex PCR; TCRdb has only the in-frame clones, and not every one. Counted here are 90,000 to 150,000 clones, 80% to 95% occurring once; the ten biggest clones make up over 0.1%. The sequencing here drew on unstimulated CD4+ T cells sorted from spleen or lymph node cells, taken before intestinal transplant. The receptor set was obtained from a human donor who received an intestinal transplant.

The chain employs TRBV18 and TRBJ2-1, with TRBD1 matching 7 bases. Trimming took 3 bases from V and 6 from J; bases not matched to a gene: 2. The germline CDR1 and CDR2 sequences are KGHSH and LQKENI. The length of the CDR3 is 13 residues. The CDR3 spells CASSPRTGNEQFF. CDR3 bases: TGTGCCAGCTCACCCCGGACAGGCAATGAGCAGTTCTTC.

This chain joins TRBV6-1 and TRBJ1-1; D may be TRBD1 (5 bases). The germline gives CDR1 MNHNS, CDR2 SASEGT. The CDR3 sequence is 11 residues long. V dropped 6 bases and J dropped 6 bases, with 8 bases sitting between them. CDR3 sequence: CASSRGPEAFF. The CDR3 DNA sequence: TGTGCCAGCAGCCGGGGCCCTGAAGCTTTCTTT.

The J gene is TRBJ2-6, the V gene TRBV4-2, with no clear D. The CDR3 covers 16 residues. Germline V lookup: CDR1 LGHNA, CDR2 YNFKEQ. V was cut by 0 bases and J by 1 base, with 7 bases left in between. Here the CDR3 reads CASSQDWRSGANVLTF. The CDR3 DNA follows: TGTGCCAGCAGCCAAGATTGGAGATCTGGGGCCAACGTCCTGACTTTC.

The V and J genes are TRBV30 and TRBJ2-1; 8 positions match TRBD2. With 0 bases clipped from V and 9 bases from J, the junction kept 4 bases outside the gene matches. The CDR3 loop spans 13 amino acids. The V gene's germline CDR1 is GTSNPN and CDR2 SVGIG (reference sequence). The CDR3 spells CAWSVRGGGEQFF. The DNA of the CDR3 is TGTGCCTGGAGTGTTCGGGGGGGCGGTGAGCAGTTCTTC.

The chain combines TRBV28 with TRBJ1-1, with D uncertain. The CDR3 consists of 13 residues. Per germline, CDR1 MDHEN and CDR2 SYDVKM. V was clipped by 5 bases and J by 5 bases, with 12 bases between them. CDR3 protein: CASSPSLGTEAFF. The CDR3 DNA reads as TGTGCCAGCAGTCCTTCCCTTGGGACTGAAGCTTTCTTT.

This chain connects TRBV27 to TRBJ2-2; TRBD2 aligns across 10 bases. The V and J ends lost 8 bases and 7 bases, in that order; junction bases with no gene match: 13. This CDR3 has 16 amino acids. The germline V gene has CDR1 MNHEY and CDR2 SMNVEV (reference sequence). The CDR3 is CASSSLAGVQVGELFF. The CDR3, as DNA: TGTGCCAGCTCCTCGCTAGCGGGAGTACAAGTCGGGGAGCTGTTTTTT.

The genes are TRBV6-5 and TRBJ2-2; D perhaps matches TRBD2 (6 bases). This CDR3 region has 14 residues. V was shortened by 4 bases and J by 6 bases, with 12 bases between the two germline ends. Germline V gene sequence: CDR1 MNHEY, CDR2 SVGAGI. The CDR3, as DNA: TGTGCCAGCAGTTCCCCGGGAGACCCCGGGGAGCTGTTTTTT. Amino acid sequence: CASSSPGDPGELFF.

This rearrangement joins TRBV28 to TRBJ2-3; TRBD2 matches 16 bases. The ends lost 0 bases at V and 5 bases at J; junction bases unmatched: 11. There are 20 residues in the CDR3. The germline V gene has CDR1 MDHEN and CDR2 SYDVKM. For the CDR3, the DNA is TGTGCCAGCAGTTTATGGCAGCCGGGGACTAGCGGGAGGGCCCAAGATACGCAGTATTTT. The encoded protein is CASSLWQPGTSGRAQDTQYF.

The V and J genes are TRBV29-1 and TRBJ1-2, with TRBD1 matching over 7 bases. The germline gives CDR1 SQVTM, CDR2 ANQGSEA. The V gene end was trimmed by 5 bases and the J gene end by 0 bases; junction bases not matched to a gene: 9. The CDR3 is made up of 15 amino acids. The CDR3 sequence: CSVTGRGLSNYGYTF. The CDR3 nucleotides read TGCAGCGTTACCGGCAGGGGGTTATCTAACTATGGCTACACCTTC.

The gene calls are TRBV7-9 and TRBJ2-1; D uncertain. Trimming pared 0 bases from V and 5 bases from J, leaving 11 bases between. Germline-derived CDR1 and CDR2 are SEHNR and FQNEAQ (reference sequence). The CDR3 loop spans 15 amino acids. The CDR3, as DNA: TGTGCCAGCAGCTTAGCCGGGTCCCAAGACAATGAGCAGTTCTTC. Protein: CASSLAGSQDNEQFF.

This chain links TRBV28 with TRBJ2-3; TRBD2 matches at 11 bases. CDR3 length equals 16 residues. Germline CDR1 and CDR2: MDHEN and SYDVKM. V lost 4 bases and J lost 2; bases outside the gene matches: 5. The CDR3 region is CASSSPTSGITDTQYF. The CDR3 coding sequence is TGTGCCAGCAGTTCCCCGACTAGCGGGATCACAGATACGCAGTATTTT. The complete variable domain, with remaining parts taken from reference TRBV28 and TRBJ2-3, reads DVKVTQSSRYLVKRTGEKVFLECVQDMDHENMFWYRQDPGLGLRLIYFSYDVKMKEKGDIPEGYSVSREKKERFSLILESASTNQTSMYLCASSSPTSGITDTQYFGPGTRLTVL.

The count of this clone is one. The genes are TRBV10-3 and TRBJ2-1; D not resolved. The CDR3 spans 13 residues. Germline-derived CDR1 and CDR2 are ENHRY and SYGVKD. Between the trimmed V and J ends, which lost 4 bases and 10 bases, there was a span of 14 bases. The CDR3 region is CAISGPALSEQFF. CDR3 sequence (DNA): TGTGCCATCAGTGGCCCTGCTTTGAGCGAGCAGTTCTTC.

In DNA form, the CDR3 reads TGTGCCAGCAGCCCAGCGGGGAGCTCGGCCGGGGAGCTGTTTTTT. This gives the protein CASSPAGSSAGELFF. The chain employs TRBV9 and TRBJ2-2, with 7 nucleotides matching TRBD2. This CDR3 has 15 residues. Losses at the gene ends were 4 bases for V and 6 bases for J; bases not matched to a gene: 9. Per the germline V gene, CDR1 is SGDLS and CDR2 is YYNGEE. The variable domain in full, with the rest retrieved from reference TRBV9 and TRBJ2-2, is DSGVTQTPKHLITATGQRVTLRCSPRSGDLSVYWYQQSLDQGLQFLIQYYNGEERAKGNILERFSAQQFPDLHSELNLSSLELGDSALYFCASSPAGSSAGELFFGEGSRLTVL.

The chain joins TRBV5-4 to TRBJ2-3; tentative D call: TRBD2 (6 bases). With 5 bases removed from V and 7 bases from J, the gap between germline ends came to 17 bases. Germline CDR1 SGHNT, CDR2 YYREEE (reference sequence). The CDR3 is made up of 14 amino acids. The chain's CDR3 is CASSWDFGGNTQYF. The CDR3 coding sequence is TGTGCCAGCAGTTGGGACTTTGGGGGAAATACGCAGTATTTT.

The chain couples TRBV11-3 to TRBJ1-1; maybe TRBD1 (5 bases). Germline V gene lookup returns CDR1 SGHNT and CDR2 YENEEA. V dropped 3 bases and J dropped 8 bases, with 13 bases sitting between them. The CDR3 contains 13 residues. DNA for the CDR3: TGTGCCAGCAGCTTTCAGACAGCCACGGAAGCTTTCTTT. This translates into CASSFQTATEAFF.

The CDR3 DNA is TGTGCCAGCAGCTTAATGTCGGGAGGGATCACAGATACGCAGTATTTT. Protein sequence: CASSLMSGGITDTQYF. The chain employs TRBV7-3 and TRBJ2-3; TRBD2 agrees at 8 bases. J was trimmed by 2 bases and V by 1 base; bases with no gene match: 5. Germline CDR1 is SGHTA and CDR2 is FQGTGA. The CDR3 runs to 16 residues.

The gene calls are TRBV11-3 and TRBJ1-1, with 8 bases lining up with TRBD1. This CDR3 contains 15 residues. The germline V gene has CDR1 SGHNT and CDR2 YENEEA. V trimming: 8 bases; J trimming: 0 bases; junction bases outside the gene matches: 8. The CDR3 nucleotides are TGTGCCAGCCCGGGACAGGATAAAATGAACACTGAAGCTTTCTTT. This sequence encodes CASPGQDKMNTEAFF.

The chain combines TRBV27 with TRBJ1-4; 10 bases match TRBD1. With V trimmed by 6 bases and J by 4 bases, 5 bases remained unmatched. Germline lookup yields CDR1 MNHEY and CDR2 SMNVEV (reference sequence). This CDR3 has 15 residues. The CDR3: CASRDRGGINEKLFF. The CDR3 region has the DNA TGTGCCAGCAGGGACAGGGGGGGAATTAATGAAAAACTGTTTTTT.

The rearrangement joins TRBV9 to TRBJ2-1; D possibly corresponds to TRBD2 (7 bases). Per the germline V gene, CDR1 is SGDLS and CDR2 is YYNGEE. V lost 1 base and J lost 3, with 17 bases in between. The CDR3 is made up of 17 amino acids. The CDR3 DNA is TGTGCCAGCAGCGTAAGGGACCGGGGGGCGGGCTACAATGAGCAGTTCTTC. This gives the protein CASSVRDRGAGYNEQFF.

A single count supports this clone. The V gene is TRBV19, the J gene TRBJ2-6; 13 bases are shared with TRBD2. CDR3 length: 20 residues. The ends lost 6 bases at V and 0 bases at J; junction bases unmatched: 11. CDR1 is LNHDA and CDR2 is SQIVND in the germline V gene (reference sequence). The CDR3 protein is CASSRAGGTSGTSGANVLTF. The CDR3 DNA reads TGTGCCAGTAGCCGCGCGGGGGGGACTAGCGGGACCTCTGGGGCCAACGTCCTGACTTTC.

The chain uses TRBV6-1 and TRBJ2-7; 9 bases are a match to TRBD2. Germline V gene data show CDR1 as MNHNS and CDR2 as SASEGT. The CDR3 runs 15 residues. Germline trimming cut 2 bases from V and 4 bases from J; bases unmatched to any gene: 6. In DNA, the CDR3 is TGTGCCAGCAGTGAATTTGGCGGGAGGGGGTACGAGCAGTACTTC. The encoded protein is CASSEFGGRGYEQYF.

The chain employs TRBV2 and TRBJ2-1, with 13 bases identical to TRBD2. The CDR3 is made up of 15 amino acids. V gave up 6 bases and J gave up 9 bases; unmatched junction bases: 8. The germline V gene has CDR1 SNHLY and CDR2 FYNNEI. The CDR3 loop reads CASRGGLAGTFEQFF. The DNA for the CDR3 is TGTGCCAGCAGGGGGGGACTAGCGGGAACATTTGAGCAGTTCTTC.

This clone has just one count. V is TRBV9 and J is TRBJ2-3, with 7 bases matching TRBD1. Trimming cost V 3 bases and J 2 bases; bases outside gene matches: 6. The CDR3 covers 15 residues. Germline CDR1 SGDLS, CDR2 YYNGEE. The CDR3 nucleotides are TGTGCCAGCAGCGCGATGACAGGGTTCACAGATACGCAGTATTTT. Amino acids: CASSAMTGFTDTQYF.

J is TRBJ2-7 and V is TRBV19; a possible D gene is TRBD2 (5 bases). The V gene lost 4 bases and the J gene lost 3 bases, with 13 bases spanning the gap. CDR1 is LNHDA, CDR2 SQIVND, per germline (reference sequence). The CDR3 sequence is 14 residues long. CDR3 sequence (DNA): TGTGCCAGTAGTAAGGCAGGAGGTAGCTACGAGCAGTACTTC. Its translation: CASSKAGGSYEQYF.

The chain combines TRBV28 with TRBJ2-7; 9 positions match TRBD2. This CDR3 is built from 15 residues. V lost 1 base and J lost 12; bases outside the gene matches: 13. Germline CDR1 reads MDHEN; CDR2 reads SYDVKM. CDR3 coding DNA: TGTGCCAGCAGTTTATTTGGCGGGAGGGGAGTCCTTGGGTACTTC. Amino acids: CASSLFGGRGVLGYF.

In regard to this clone: A junction boundary mismatches the germline segment, possibly from a read error. The rearrangement uses TRBV30 and TRBJ1-1; the D is unclear. The CDR3 covers 12 residues. Germline loops: CDR1 GTSNPN, CDR2 SVGIG (reference sequence). The chain's CDR3 is CAWGRTSFAVVF. The CDR3 nucleotides are TGTGCCTGGGGAAGGACGAGTTTTGCGGTTGTCTTT.

This CDR3 reads CASSANRDSYEQYF. Written as DNA, the CDR3 is TGCGCCAGCAGCGCCAACAGAGACTCCTACGAGCAGTACTTC. The chain joins TRBV5-1 to TRBJ2-7; D gene unclear. Trimming took off 4 bases at V and 0 bases at J, with 11 bases between the two ends. The CDR3 totals 14 residues. Looked up from germline, CDR1 is SGHRS and CDR2 is YFSETQ.